A selection of T cell receptor beta chains follows, all from one sample in a study of blood T cell repertoires in COVID-19. Profiled with immunoSEQ multiplex PCR; TCRdb holds only in-frame clones, not every one. The sample yields 100,000 to 150,000 clones, around three quarters seen once. The sequencing input was peripheral blood. The source of these receptors is a woman in her 70s with acute or convalescent COVID-19. The CDR3 runs from the conserved cysteine through the conserved F or W. Fields, in order: V gene, clone size, CDR3 protein. Clone size appears in some rows only: once, few, many, or a class for an expanded clone.

v_call: TRBV7-7; clone_size: -; cdr3_aa: CASSLDRNTEAFF
v_call: TRBV29-1; clone_size: -; cdr3_aa: CSAGQGHTEAFF
v_call: TRBV5-4; clone_size: few; cdr3_aa: CASSFTSTLAKNIQYF
v_call: TRBV2; clone_size: -; cdr3_aa: CASTGDRGNSPLHF
v_call: TRBV4-3; clone_size: -; cdr3_aa: CASSLTLAGGPDTQYF
v_call: TRBV7-7; clone_size: -; cdr3_aa: CASSRAGFNNEQFF
v_call: TRBV7-8; clone_size: many; cdr3_aa: CASSLGNRADYGYTF
v_call: TRBV19; clone_size: -; cdr3_aa: CASSNGLAGAFSYNEQFF
v_call: TRBV18; clone_size: -; cdr3_aa: CASSPGSQGGYTF
v_call: TRBV25-1; clone_size: -; cdr3_aa: CASSERLRDRDGYTF
v_call: TRBV27; clone_size: -; cdr3_aa: CASSLSRQGGYEQYF
v_call: TRBV6-5; clone_size: -; cdr3_aa: CASRRDWNTEAFF
v_call: TRBV18; clone_size: -; cdr3_aa: CASSLTGDQNIQYF
v_call: TRBV12-5; clone_size: once; cdr3_aa: CASGFSSGSPPSHF
v_call: TRBV2; clone_size: -; cdr3_aa: CASSDYGRAADTQYF
v_call: TRBV5-6; clone_size: -; cdr3_aa: CASSFRGSGNTEAFF
v_call: TRBV5-6; clone_size: -; cdr3_aa: CASSFTGGVYGYTF
v_call: TRBV6-1; clone_size: few; cdr3_aa: CASSGGRGPITAEAFF
v_call: TRBV6-5; clone_size: once; cdr3_aa: CASSSGQGDMRYGYTF
v_call: TRBV7-2; clone_size: -; cdr3_aa: CASSSGQWVNYGYTF
v_call: TRBV7-9; clone_size: -; cdr3_aa: CASSREGNYEQYF
v_call: TRBV7-9; clone_size: -; cdr3_aa: CASSLDNRDQPQHF
v_call: TRBV5-1; clone_size: -; cdr3_aa: CASSFQGLDTDTQYF